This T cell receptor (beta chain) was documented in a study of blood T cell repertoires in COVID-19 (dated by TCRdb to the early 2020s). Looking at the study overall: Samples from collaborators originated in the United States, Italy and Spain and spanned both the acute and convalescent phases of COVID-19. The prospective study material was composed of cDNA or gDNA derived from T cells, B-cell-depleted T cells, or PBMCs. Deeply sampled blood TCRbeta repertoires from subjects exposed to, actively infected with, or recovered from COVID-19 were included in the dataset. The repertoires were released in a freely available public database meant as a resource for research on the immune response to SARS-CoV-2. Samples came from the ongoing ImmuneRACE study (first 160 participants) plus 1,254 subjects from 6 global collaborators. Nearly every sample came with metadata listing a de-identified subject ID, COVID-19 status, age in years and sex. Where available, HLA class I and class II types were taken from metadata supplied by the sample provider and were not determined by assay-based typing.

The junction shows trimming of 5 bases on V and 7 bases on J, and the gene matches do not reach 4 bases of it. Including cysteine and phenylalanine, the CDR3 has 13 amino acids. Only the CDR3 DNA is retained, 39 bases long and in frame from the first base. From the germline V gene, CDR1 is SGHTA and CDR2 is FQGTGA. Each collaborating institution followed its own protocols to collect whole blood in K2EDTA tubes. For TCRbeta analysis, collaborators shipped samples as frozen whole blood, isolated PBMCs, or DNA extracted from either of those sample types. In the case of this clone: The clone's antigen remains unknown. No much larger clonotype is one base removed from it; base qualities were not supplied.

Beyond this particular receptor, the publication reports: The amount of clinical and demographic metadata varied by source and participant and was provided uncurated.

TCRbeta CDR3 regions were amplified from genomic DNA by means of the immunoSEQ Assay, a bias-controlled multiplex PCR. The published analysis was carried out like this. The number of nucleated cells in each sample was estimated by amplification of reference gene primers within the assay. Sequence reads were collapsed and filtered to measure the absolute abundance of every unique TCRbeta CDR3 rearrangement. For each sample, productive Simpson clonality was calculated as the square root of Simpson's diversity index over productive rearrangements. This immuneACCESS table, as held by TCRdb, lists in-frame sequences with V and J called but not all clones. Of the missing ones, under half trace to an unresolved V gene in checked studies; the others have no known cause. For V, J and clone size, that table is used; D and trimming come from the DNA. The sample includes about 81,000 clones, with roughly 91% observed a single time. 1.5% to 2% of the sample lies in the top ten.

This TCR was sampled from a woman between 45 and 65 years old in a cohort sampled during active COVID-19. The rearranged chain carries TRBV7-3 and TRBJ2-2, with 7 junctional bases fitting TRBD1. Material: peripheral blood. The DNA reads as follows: TGTGCCAGCAGCACGGGACAGATCGGGGAGCTGTTTTTT. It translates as CASSTGQIGELFF.